The rows below give T cell receptor beta chains drawn from one sample of a study of monozygotic twins with inflammatory bowel disease. After re-calling the 5' RACE reads, TCRdb lists one entry per CDR3 protein, DNA absent. The sample includes 400,000 or so distinct CDR3 sequences. Input material: blood. These receptors were taken from a human donor with ulcerative colitis or Crohn's disease, or a healthy co-twin of an affected twin (not recorded which). The CDR3 runs from the conserved cysteine through the conserved F or W.

v_gene: TRBV6-6
j_gene: TRBJ2-7
CDR3aa: CATSGFFSPGQYF

v_gene: TRBV20-1
j_gene: TRBJ2-3
CDR3aa: CSARAGGVDTQYF

v_gene: TRBV7-2
j_gene: TRBJ1-3
CDR3aa: CASSSPSAGNTIYF

v_gene: TRBV12-3/TRBV12-4
j_gene: TRBJ2-5
CDR3aa: CASSFDRTGETQYF

v_gene: TRBV3-1
j_gene: TRBJ1-1
CDR3aa: CASSRGLANTEAFF

v_gene: TRBV28
j_gene: TRBJ2-1
CDR3aa: CASSLLSVGQFF

v_gene: TRBV20-1
j_gene: TRBJ2-3
CDR3aa: CSAPRALGDTQYF

v_gene: TRBV20-1
j_gene: TRBJ2-7
CDR3aa: CSARGGGKGDEQYF

v_gene: TRBV5-1
j_gene: TRBJ1-2
CDR3aa: CASSFDSRGGYTF

v_gene: TRBV11-3
j_gene: TRBJ2-7
CDR3aa: CASSLVSSSNSYEQYF

v_gene: TRBV6-5
j_gene: TRBJ2-5
CDR3aa: CASSLSGGTQYF

v_gene: TRBV6-4
j_gene: TRBJ2-3
CDR3aa: CASSDGSQDTQYF

v_gene: TRBV25-1
j_gene: TRBJ2-3
CDR3aa: CASSDRTSGPTQYF

v_gene: TRBV6-6
j_gene: TRBJ2-1
CDR3aa: CASSYGGSYNEQFF

v_gene: TRBV29-1
j_gene: TRBJ1-2
CDR3aa: CSVEKRSYGYTF

v_gene: TRBV24-1
j_gene: TRBJ1-2
CDR3aa: CATSEGQHYGYTF

v_gene: TRBV18
j_gene: TRBJ2-3
CDR3aa: CASSLDWSSPSSTDTQYF

v_gene: TRBV6-5
j_gene: TRBJ1-5
CDR3aa: CASSSGTNQPQHF

v_gene: TRBV4-2
j_gene: TRBJ1-1
CDR3aa: CASSQPTGVTEAFF

v_gene: TRBV5-5
j_gene: TRBJ2-1
CDR3aa: CASSLTGATVNEQFF

v_gene: TRBV12-3/TRBV12-4
j_gene: TRBJ1-4
CDR3aa: CASRANRGPFGKLFF

v_gene: TRBV9
j_gene: TRBJ2-2
CDR3aa: CASSVTGLATGELFF

v_gene: TRBV7-2
j_gene: TRBJ2-1
CDR3aa: CASSLQGLAGNNEQFF

v_gene: TRBV7-9
j_gene: TRBJ2-1
CDR3aa: CASSLGAGYNEQFF

v_gene: TRBV6-6
j_gene: TRBJ2-5
CDR3aa: CASRWGQETQYF

v_gene: TRBV6-1
j_gene: TRBJ1-3
CDR3aa: CASSDQSAGGISGNTIYF

v_gene: TRBV25-1
j_gene: TRBJ2-2
CDR3aa: CASRQGARRELFF